The 21 T cell receptor beta chains below come from one sample, sequenced in a study of T cell clones after liver transplantation. Clones were read by immunoSEQ multiplex PCR, and TCRdb kept only the in-frame ones, dropping some. The sample contains more than 95,000 clones, around 83% of which appear only once. The specimen was CD4+ T cells from blood, collected before liver transplant. All receptors derive from a human donor who received a liver transplant.

This sequence joins TRBV5-1 and TRBJ2-7; the match to TRBD1 covers 8 bases. The CDR3 is 15 residues long. The germline gives CDR1 SGHRS, CDR2 YFSETQ. Losses at the gene ends were 6 bases for V and 3 bases for J; bases not matched to a gene: 11. This chain's CDR3 is CASTLSGTGDYEQYF. Written as DNA, the CDR3 is TGCGCCAGCACCCTATCAGGGACAGGAGACTACGAGCAGTACTTC.

The V call is TRBV5-8, the J call TRBJ1-1; D uncertain. Trimming removed 3 bases at V and 3 bases at J, with 3 bases between. The CDR3 sequence is 11 residues long. Germline V gene data show CDR1 as SGHTS and CDR2 as YDEGEE. The CDR3 protein is CASSSYTEAFF. The DNA of the CDR3 is TGTGCCAGCAGCTCGTACACTGAAGCTTTCTTT.

This clone was observed once. The genes are TRBV28 and TRBJ1-2; D call uncertain. Germline values: CDR1 MDHEN, CDR2 SYDVKM. This CDR3 comprises 12 residues. V shed 7 bases and J shed 2 bases, with 8 bases lying between them. The CDR3 reads CASNQKNYGYTF. CDR3 nucleotide sequence: TGTGCCAGCAACCAGAAAAACTATGGCTACACCTTC.

V gene TRBV7-6 combines with J gene TRBJ2-7; D gene uncertain. V was pared by 2 bases and J by 5 bases, with 10 bases between. This CDR3 comprises 13 residues. Germline V gene sequence: CDR1 SGHVS, CDR2 FNYEAQ. CDR3 protein: CASSLTISNEQYF. CDR3 bases: TGTGCCAGCAGCTTAACAATCTCTAACGAGCAGTACTTC.

The chain links TRBV5-8 to TRBJ1-5; 8 bases map to TRBD1. The CDR3 consists of 14 residues. Trimming removed 2 bases from V and 6 bases from J; junction bases left unmatched: 4. Germline-derived CDR1 and CDR2 are SGHTS and YDEGEE. CDR3 bases: TGTGCCAGCAGCTTCACAGGGGGTACTCAGCCCCAGCATTTT. This gives the protein CASSFTGGTQPQHF.

This clone showed up just a few times. The same CDR3 is also encoded by other DNA sequences in this sample. The CDR3 reads CASSYAGLNTEAFF. CDR3 sequence (DNA): TGTGCCAGCAGTTACGCTGGGTTGAACACTGAAGCTTTCTTT. The gene calls are TRBV6-6 and TRBJ1-1; D gene uncertain. Germline lookup yields CDR1 MNHNY and CDR2 SVGAGI (reference sequence). V gave up 2 bases and J gave up 0 bases, with 7 bases separating them. CDR3 length: 14 residues.

J is TRBJ1-1 and V is TRBV7-3; D might be TRBD1 (6 bases). The CDR3 length is 12 residues. Trimming took 5 bases from V and 11 from J, leaving 15 bases between them. Germline V CDR1 and CDR2: SGHTA, FQGTGA. DNA of the CDR3: TGTGCCAGCAGCCTTCGAGGGGGTCGGGCTTTCTTT. This gives the protein CASSLRGGRAFF.

The chain carries TRBV5-5 and TRBJ2-1; D is unresolved. Germline V gene lookup returns CDR1 SGHKS and CDR2 YYEKEE (reference sequence). The V and J ends lost 3 bases and 8 bases respectively, with 24 bases between them. The CDR3 extends over 17 amino acids. CDR3 nucleotides: TGTGCCAGCAGCTCCAACCCTTCGCAGATATTAGGCTATGAGCAGTTCTTC. Translated: CASSSNPSQILGYEQFF.

A few counts support this clone. The chain is built from TRBV21-1 and TRBJ1-5; the listed D gene, TRBD1, was not tested against the DNA. TRBV21-1 is shown as a pseudogene. There are 14 residues in the CDR3. The CDR3 region has the DNA TGTGGGGGCAGGGCCGGACAGGAACTGACGCCCCAGCATTTT. This encodes CGGRAGQELTPQHF.

The chain combines TRBV15 with TRBJ1-3, with D possibly TRBD1 on 6 matching bases. Germline lookup yields CDR1 LNHNV and CDR2 YYDKDF (reference sequence). Trimming shortened V by 3 bases and J by 0 bases, and 12 bases separated the two germline ends. This CDR3 is built from 16 residues. This CDR3 reads CATSRDDRFSGNTIYF. The CDR3, as DNA: TGTGCCACCAGCAGGGACGACAGGTTCTCTGGAAACACCATATATTTT.

This clone has just one count. The CDR3 DNA follows: TGCAGCGTTCGTCCGAAGGCTAATGAAAAACTGTTTTTT. Residues: CSVRPKANEKLFF. The J gene is TRBJ1-4, the V gene TRBV29-1; D remains unclear. The CDR3 sequence is 13 residues long. The ends were cut back, 5 bases at V and 3 bases at J, with 10 bases in the middle. Germline CDR1 SQVTM, CDR2 ANQGSEA. Variable domain in full (rest from reference TRBV29-1 and TRBJ1-4): SAVISQKPSRDICQRGTSLTIQCQVDSQVTMMFWYRQQPGQSLTLIATANQGSEATYESGFVIDKFPISRPNLTFSTLTVSNMSPEDSSIYLCSVRPKANEKLFFGSGTQLSVL.

This clone was recorded a few times. The CDR3 nucleotides read TGTGCCAGTACAGCCGCAGGAACACGCTATGGCTACACCTTC. Protein: CASTAAGTRYGYTF. The V gene is TRBV19, the J gene TRBJ1-2; D is unresolved. CDR1 is LNHDA, CDR2 SQIVND, per germline (reference sequence). Between the trimmed V and J ends, which lost 7 bases and 4 bases, there was a span of 16 bases. CDR3 length equals 14 residues.

The chain uses TRBV18 and TRBJ1-4; 7 nucleotides line up with TRBD1. The CDR3 sequence is 16 residues long. The V segment lost 3 bases and the J segment 0 bases; nucleotides outside the gene matches: 4. Per the germline V gene, CDR1 is KGHSH and CDR2 is LQKENI. Here the CDR3 reads CASSPGQITTNEKLFF. CDR3 nucleotide sequence: TGTGCCAGCTCACCGGGACAGATCACAACTAATGAAAAACTGTTTTTT.

This clone was seen a handful of times. The V and J genes are TRBV27 and TRBJ2-7; TRBD1 is a possible D gene (6 bases). Trimming shortened V by 6 bases and J by 0 bases, and 18 bases separated the two germline ends. CDR1 is MNHEY and CDR2 is SMNVEV in the germline V gene (reference sequence). This CDR3 comprises 16 residues. The CDR3 sequence is CASRTKGQASSYEQYF. In nucleotides, the CDR3 is TGTGCCAGCAGAACTAAGGGACAAGCGAGCTCCTACGAGCAGTACTTC.

The CDR3 reads CASSLSGGLAGTSTDTQYF. In DNA form, the CDR3 reads TGTGCCAGCAGCTTAAGCGGGGGACTAGCGGGGACGAGCACAGATACGCAGTATTTT. The V gene is TRBV7-3, the J gene TRBJ2-3; 13 positions agree with TRBD2. This CDR3 spans 19 amino acids. Trimming at V came to 1 base and at J to 0 bases, leaving 7 bases not matched to a gene. CDR1 and CDR2 from the germline V gene are SGHTA and FQGTGA. Based on the CDR3 plus reference TRBV7-3 and TRBJ2-3, the full variable domain is GAGVSQTPSNKVTEKGKYVELRCDPISGHTALYWYRQSLGQGPEFLIYFQGTGAADDSGLPNDRFFAVRPEGSVSTLKIQRTERGDSAVYLCASSLSGGLAGTSTDTQYFGPGTRLTVL.

The rearrangement joins TRBV7-9 to TRBJ2-3, with 10 nucleotides matching TRBD2. This CDR3 contains 15 residues. Germline V gene lookup returns CDR1 SEHNR and CDR2 FQNEAQ (reference sequence). V gave up 7 bases and J gave up 0 bases; unmatched junction bases: 4. The CDR3, as DNA: TGTGCCAGCACGGGACTAGCGCCTAGCACAGATACGCAGTATTTT. Translated: CASTGLAPSTDTQYF.

V and J are TRBV11-2 and TRBJ1-1; 9 bases map to TRBD1. The germline V gene encodes CDR1 SGHAT and CDR2 FQNNGV. J lost 2 bases, V lost 6 bases, and 7 bases had no gene match. The CDR3 sequence is 15 residues long. The CDR3 sequence: CASSRPGQGNTEAFF. The CDR3, as DNA: TGTGCCAGCAGTCGACCGGGACAGGGCAACACTGAAGCTTTCTTT.

The V and J genes are TRBV28 and TRBJ2-3; no clear D gene. This CDR3 region has 21 residues. V was cut by 4 bases and J by 2 bases, with 31 bases left in between. The germline gives CDR1 MDHEN, CDR2 SYDVKM. The CDR3 loop is CASSSRGVRSFTSESTDTQYF. Written as DNA, the CDR3 is TGTGCCAGCAGTTCCCGCGGAGTAAGGTCGTTCACCTCCGAATCCACAGATACGCAGTATTTT. Full variable domain (missing parts from reference TRBV28 and TRBJ2-3): DVKVTQSSRYLVKRTGEKVFLECVQDMDHENMFWYRQDPGLGLRLIYFSYDVKMKEKGDIPEGYSVSREKKERFSLILESASTNQTSMYLCASSSRGVRSFTSESTDTQYFGPGTRLTVL.

The rearrangement uses TRBV18 and TRBJ1-1; D may be TRBD1 (5 bases). The CDR3 loop spans 13 amino acids. V shed 3 bases and J shed 4 bases, with 9 bases lying between them. Looked up from germline, CDR1 is KGHSH and CDR2 is LQKENI. As DNA, the CDR3 is TGTGCCAGCTCACCCAGGGATGGCACTGAAGCTTTCTTT. This translates into CASSPRDGTEAFF.

The J gene is TRBJ2-2, the V gene TRBV29-1; either TRBD1 or TRBD2 may supply D (5 bases each). Germline loops: CDR1 SQVTM, CDR2 ANQGSEA. The CDR3 has 13 amino acids. Trimming stripped 3 bases from V and 5 bases from J, with 10 bases between. The CDR3 DNA follows: TGCAGCGTTGAGTGGGGGATGACCGGGGAGCTGTTTTTT. Protein product: CSVEWGMTGELFF.

This clone was counted between two and nine times. V gene TRBV29-1 combines with J gene TRBJ1-2; 11 bases map to TRBD1. The germline V gene encodes CDR1 SQVTM and CDR2 ANQGSEA. The CDR3 is 12 residues long. J was trimmed by 8 bases and V by 7 bases; bases with no gene match: 6. CDR3: CSAGQGARGYTF. CDR3 DNA sequence: TGCAGCGCAGGACAGGGGGCGCGGGGCTACACCTTC. The full variable domain, in which reference TRBV29-1 and TRBJ1-2 provide the parts outside the CDR3, is SAVISQKPSRDICQRGTSLTIQCQVDSQVTMMFWYRQQPGQSLTLIATANQGSEATYESGFVIDKFPISRPNLTFSTLTVSNMSPEDSSIYLCSAGQGARGYTFGSGTRLTVV.